The source of this TCR beta chain is a study of blood T cells in healthy people across ages. Germline V gives CDR1 SGHRS, CDR2 YFSETQ. This CDR3 is built from 16 residues. V was trimmed by 0 bases and J by 0 bases, leaving 11 bases between them. Alongside a J-beta primer mix, a sample-barcoded 5' primer served in a second PCR lasting roughly 7 to 12 cycles. TCRdb used MiXCR to reprocess the 5' RACE reads, holding one entry per CDR3 protein. The table has about a million distinct CDR3 sequences, around two fifths seen once. This clonotype was obtained from a man between 18 and 35 years old in good health. The chain links TRBV5-1 to TRBJ2-3, with a weak D call TRBD1 (5 bases). Sequencing used blood. In DNA form, the CDR3 reads TGCGCCAGCAGCTTGGCGACAGACTCTAGCACAGATACGCAGTATTTT. It encodes CASSLATDSSTDTQYF. Drawing the rest from reference TRBV5-1 and TRBJ2-3, the complete variable domain is KAGVTQTPRYLIKTRGQQVTLSCSPISGHRSVSWYQQTPGQGLQFLFEYFSETQRNKGNFPGRFSGRQFSNSRSEMNVSTLELGDSALYLCASSLATDSSTDTQYFGPGTRLTVL.